The next 23 T cell receptor beta chains were all read from a single sample in a study of cytomegalovirus exposure and HLA in healthy donors (dated by TCRdb to about 2017). Library preparation used the immunoSEQ multiplex PCR assay. For the multiplex PCR, a mixture combining 60 forward primers for TCR Vbeta segments and 13 reverse primers for TCR Jbeta segments was used. TCRdb took over this immuneACCESS table, retaining in-frame rearrangements with V and J assigned. Such tables are incomplete; in checked studies, under half of the missing clones stem from an unresolved V gene, and the remainder is unexplained. The sample has about 60,000 clones on record, roughly 70% of them singletons. The top ten clonotypes cover roughly a fifth of the sample. Sequencing was done on a sample of PBMCs. These receptors came from a woman in her fifties or sixties in good health and CMV-seropositive.

The genes are TRBV7-9 and TRBJ2-2; D gene unclear. CDR3 size: 14 residues. V was cut by 1 base and J by 4 bases, with 7 bases left in between. Per the germline V gene, CDR1 is SEHNR and CDR2 is FQNEAQ (reference sequence). In DNA, the CDR3 is TGTGCCAGCAGCTTAGGTGCGGCCACCGGGGAGCTGTTTTTT. Amino acid sequence: CASSLGAATGELFF.

The chain links TRBV27 to TRBJ1-1; 9 bases are shared with TRBD1. The CDR3 runs to 14 residues. Per the germline V gene, CDR1 is MNHEY and CDR2 is SMNVEV (reference sequence). Trimming cost V 3 bases and J 8 bases; bases outside gene matches: 7. The CDR3 is CASSFGTGLGEAFF. The CDR3 region has the DNA TGTGCCAGCAGTTTCGGGACAGGGTTAGGCGAAGCTTTCTTT.

V usage is TRBV5-1 and J usage is TRBJ2-1; tentative D call: TRBD1 (5 bases). The CDR3 sequence is 18 residues long. Germline CDR1 and CDR2: SGHRS and YFSETQ. V lost 3 bases to trimming and J lost 2 bases, with 21 bases between them. The DNA of the CDR3 is TGCGCCAGCAGCTCCCCTCCTGGACCAGGGAAGGCCTACAATGAGCAGTTCTTC. Amino acid sequence: CASSSPPGPGKAYNEQFF.

The V call is TRBV7-9, the J call TRBJ1-4, with 10 bases identical to TRBD1. Germline V CDR1 and CDR2: SEHNR, FQNEAQ (reference sequence). Unmatched junction bases numbered 10, after V lost 5 bases and J lost 7 bases. This CDR3 is 16 amino acids long. As DNA, the CDR3 is TGTGCCAGCAGCATCGGGGAGGGACAGGGGCTTGAAAAACTGTTTTTT. As protein: CASSIGEGQGLEKLFF.

The chain employs TRBV6-4 and TRBJ1-2; D is perhaps TRBD1 (6 bases). The ends were cut back, 6 bases at V and 3 bases at J, with 14 bases in the middle. This CDR3 comprises 14 residues. From germline, CDR1 is MRHNA and CDR2 SNTAGT. The CDR3 region has the DNA TGTGCCAGCAGGGAACAGGGAGGGGACTATGGCTACACCTTC. This sequence encodes CASREQGGDYGYTF.

V gene TRBV29-1 combines with J gene TRBJ1-3, with 8 positions matching TRBD1. The CDR3 is 12 residues long. V trimming: 7 bases; J trimming: 6 bases; junction bases outside the gene matches: 5. In germline, CDR1 is SQVTM, CDR2 ANQGSEA. In DNA, the CDR3 is TGCAGCGCCCGGACAGGGACAAACACCATATATTTT. It specifies CSARTGTNTIYF. Together with reference TRBV29-1 and TRBJ1-3, the CDR3 gives the full variable domain: SAVISQKPSRDICQRGTSLTIQCQVDSQVTMMFWYRQQPGQSLTLIATANQGSEATYESGFVIDKFPISRPNLTFSTLTVSNMSPEDSSIYLCSARTGTNTIYFGEGSWLTVV.

This chain joins TRBV9 and TRBJ1-2, with a weak D call TRBD1 (5 bases). V lost 3 bases to trimming and J lost 1 base, with 10 bases between them. The length of the CDR3 is 14 residues. Germline V gene data show CDR1 as SGDLS and CDR2 as YYNGEE. Here the CDR3 reads CASSAMTVNYGYTF. CDR3 nucleotide sequence: TGTGCCAGCAGCGCAATGACAGTTAACTATGGCTACACCTTC.

The V and J genes are TRBV5-4 and TRBJ1-3, with 9 bases that match TRBD1. The ends lost 0 bases at V and 5 bases at J; junction bases unmatched: 9. Germline values: CDR1 SGHNT, CDR2 YYREEE (reference sequence). CDR3 length: 17 residues. The CDR3: CASSLVIGTGYRNTIYF. The CDR3 DNA reads TGTGCCAGCAGCTTGGTTATCGGGACAGGGTATAGAAACACCATATATTTT.

The chain couples TRBV28 to TRBJ1-4; 7 nucleotides match TRBD1. Germline CDR1 reads MDHEN; CDR2 reads SYDVKM. This CDR3 spans 15 amino acids. V lost 5 bases, J lost 8 bases, and 11 bases stayed unmatched. This chain's CDR3 is CASSLRQGLFEKLFF. Written as DNA, the CDR3 is TGTGCCAGCAGTCTGCGACAGGGCTTGTTCGAAAAACTGTTTTTT.

This clone turned up a few times. The CDR3 nucleotides are TGTGCCAGCACTACCGACAGGGTTGGAGAGACCCAGTACTTC. It yields the protein CASTTDRVGETQYF. The chain carries TRBV5-5 and TRBJ2-5, with 7 bases lining up with TRBD1. Trimming at V came to 6 bases and at J to 4 bases, leaving 9 bases not matched to a gene. In germline, CDR1 is SGHKS, CDR2 YYEKEE (reference sequence). CDR3 size: 14 residues.

This chain links TRBV27 with TRBJ2-7, with 8 bases lining up with TRBD1. The CDR3 is 15 amino acids. Unmatched junction bases numbered 10, after V lost 7 bases and J lost 2 bases. Germline CDR1 is MNHEY and CDR2 is SMNVEV (reference sequence). The CDR3 reads CASTRVGGQAYEQYF. Written as DNA, the CDR3 is TGTGCCAGCACCCGAGTCGGGGGACAGGCCTACGAGCAGTACTTC.

This chain uses TRBV7-9 with TRBJ2-5; D perhaps matches TRBD1 (6 bases). The J call may not be correct, given that the DNA end is closer to TRBJ2-7. The germline V gene has CDR1 SEHNR and CDR2 FQNEAQ (reference sequence). The CDR3 spans 16 residues. The CDR3 DNA sequence: TGTGCCAGCAGCCCCCAGTCCCGGACAGCTGGCTACGAGCAGTACTTC. Encoded protein: CASSPQSRTAGYEQYF.

This chain joins TRBV13 and TRBJ2-2; 9 bases fit TRBD1. Germline V gene lookup returns CDR1 PRHDT and CDR2 FYEKMQ (reference sequence). The CDR3 covers 16 residues. V dropped 4 bases and J dropped 6; count of bases not matched to a gene: 9. The CDR3 spells CASSSFRDREPGELFF. CDR3 sequence (DNA): TGTGCCAGCAGCTCTTTCCGGGACAGGGAACCCGGGGAGCTGTTTTTT.

The chain combines TRBV5-8 with TRBJ1-1; D unclear. Trimming left V 0 bases short and J 1 base short, with 13 bases between. Germline values: CDR1 SGHTS, CDR2 YDEGEE. The CDR3 covers 16 residues. The CDR3 loop is CASSLDGGPRNTEAFF. The CDR3, as DNA: TGTGCCAGCAGCTTGGACGGCGGGCCCAGGAACACTGAAGCTTTCTTT.

This clone was observed a single time. Other DNA sequences in the sample encode the same CDR3. V is TRBV18 and J is TRBJ1-4, with 7 bases lining up with TRBD1. V was pared by 3 bases and J by 8 bases, with 6 bases of the junction left unmatched. Looked up from germline, CDR1 is KGHSH and CDR2 is LQKENI. This CDR3 contains 14 residues. CDR3 DNA sequence: TGTGCCAGCTCACCGAGAGGACAGGACGAAAAACTGTTTTTT. Protein: CASSPRGQDEKLFF.

This clone was found a few times. The CDR3 sequence: CASGLAGGYQETQYF. The CDR3 nucleotides are TGTGCCAGCGGACTAGCGGGGGGGTATCAAGAGACCCAGTACTTC. V is TRBV5-4 and J is TRBJ2-5, with 15 bases fitting TRBD2. V trimming: 7 bases; J trimming: 2 bases; junction bases outside the gene matches: 3. The CDR3 extends over 15 amino acids. From germline, CDR1 is SGHNT and CDR2 YYREEE (reference sequence). Together with reference TRBV5-4 and TRBJ2-5, the CDR3 gives the full variable domain: ETGVTQSPTHLIKTRGQQVTLRCSSQSGHNTVSWYQQALGQGPQFIFQYYREEENGRGNFPPRFSGLQFPNYSSELNVNALELDDSALYLCASGLAGGYQETQYFGPGTRLLVL.

The V and J genes are TRBV5-5 and TRBJ2-5; D gene unclear. V gave up 6 bases and J gave up 0 bases, with 12 bases separating them. This CDR3 contains 14 residues. The germline V gene encodes CDR1 SGHKS and CDR2 YYEKEE (reference sequence). The chain's CDR3 is CASTLSPNQETQYF. DNA for the CDR3: TGTGCCAGCACTCTTAGCCCGAACCAAGAGACCCAGTACTTC.

This clone was counted a few times. This rearrangement joins TRBV5-1 to TRBJ1-6; possible D gene TRBD1, 5 bases. V was trimmed by 0 bases and J by 6 bases, leaving 10 bases between them. There are 15 residues in the CDR3. CDR1 is SGHRS, CDR2 YFSETQ, per germline. Here the CDR3 reads CASSLGGVGNSPLHF. Written as DNA, the CDR3 is TGCGCCAGCAGCTTGGGGGGGGTTGGTAATTCACCCCTCCACTTT.

This chain joins TRBV6-6 and TRBJ1-2; no firm D call. Germline assignment: CDR1 MNHNY and CDR2 SVGAGI (reference sequence). V was pared by 0 bases and J by 5 bases, with 10 bases between. CDR3 size: 14 residues. For the CDR3, the DNA is TGTGCCAGCAGTTACTCGTATCCGGGTTATGGCTACACCTTC. Its translation: CASSYSYPGYGYTF.

This sequence joins TRBV27 and TRBJ1-5; 9 bases are shared with TRBD1. CDR3 length: 16 residues. Germline lookup yields CDR1 MNHEY and CDR2 SMNVEV (reference sequence). J lost 4 bases, V lost 4 bases, and 8 bases had no gene match. CDR3 sequence reads: CASSSLGTGLNQPQHF. In DNA, the CDR3 is TGTGCCAGCAGTTCCCTGGGGACAGGGCTTAATCAGCCCCAGCATTTT.

V and J are TRBV5-1 and TRBJ2-5; 7 nucleotides match TRBD2. The J call may not be correct, given that the DNA end is closer to TRBJ2-7. The CDR3 loop spans 14 amino acids. From germline, CDR1 is SGHRS and CDR2 YFSETQ. CDR3 sequence: CASSWSGESYEQYF. The CDR3 bases are TGCGCCAGCAGCTGGAGCGGGGAAAGCTACGAGCAGTACTTC.

V gene TRBV28 combines with J gene TRBJ2-7; TRBD1 matches at 7 bases. Germline CDR1 MDHEN, CDR2 SYDVKM. The junction had 6 bases not matched to a gene; V was cut back by 5 bases and J by 2 bases. The CDR3 consists of 14 residues. The CDR3 DNA is TGTGCCAGCAGTCCGGGACAGAAGACCTACGAGCAGTACTTC. Translated: CASSPGQKTYEQYF.

The genes are TRBV10-2 and TRBJ1-2, with a possible D match to TRBD1 (6 bases). The CDR3 contains 13 residues. V dropped 2 bases and J dropped 11 bases, with 15 bases sitting between them. Germline V gene data show CDR1 as WSHSY and CDR2 as SAAADI. In DNA, the CDR3 is TGCGCCAGCAGTGAGCGACGGACAGACCAATACACCTTC. This translates into CASSERRTDQYTF.